This T cell receptor (beta chain) was obtained from a study of response to subunit inactivated influenza vaccine. The germline V and J ends were trimmed by 4 bases and 5 bases, with 9 bases remaining between them. Germline V gene sequence: CDR1 SEHNR, CDR2 FQNEAQ (reference sequence). The length of the CDR3 is 12 residues. TCRdb re-analysed the RT-PCR reads in MiXCR, keeping a single row per CDR3 protein. The sample yields roughly 540,000 distinct CDR3 sequences, around 21% seen once. The sample also formed part of further work on T cells expressing NK-cell markers. That publication notes: UMIs were included in TCR beta cDNA generated by 5'RACE template switching. Repertoire data for TCR beta were derived from sorted T cells (CD3+CD56+NKG2C+, CD3+CD56+NKG2C- and CD3+CD56-NKG2C+). Sequencing covered eight donors, seven HCMV-seropositive and one seronegative. Once again these clonotypes came out on top in the CD3+CD56-NKG2C+ fraction of a few donors.

The starting material was CD4+ T cells sorted from PBMCs, obtained 12 days after vaccination. This sequence originates from a man aged 50-59 years who received an inactivated influenza vaccine. V gene TRBV7-9 combines with J gene TRBJ2-7; no firm D call. The CDR3 here is CASSYRRDEQYF. The CDR3 bases are TGTGCCAGCAGCTATCGTCGAGACGAGCAGTACTTC.